This T cell receptor beta chain was sequenced for a study of T cell changes during pregnancy in multiple sclerosis. This CDR3 is built from 12 residues. The ends were cut back, 3 bases at V and 10 bases at J, with 13 bases in the middle. From germline, CDR1 is SGDLS and CDR2 YYNGEE. The method was immunoSEQ multiplex PCR; TCRdb's version includes in-frame clones alone and lacks a portion of them. The profile shows tens of thousands of clones, 94% of them singletons. The chain recombines TRBV9 with TRBJ1-1; D remains unclear. The clonotype originates from a female donor with multiple sclerosis, enrolled in a pregnancy study. The specimen was CD8+ T cells from peripheral blood mononuclear cells, collected in the first trimester of pregnancy. CDR3 bases: TGTGCCAGCAGCGGACTCCGGGAGAGAGCTTTCTTT. Translated: CASSGLRERAFF.